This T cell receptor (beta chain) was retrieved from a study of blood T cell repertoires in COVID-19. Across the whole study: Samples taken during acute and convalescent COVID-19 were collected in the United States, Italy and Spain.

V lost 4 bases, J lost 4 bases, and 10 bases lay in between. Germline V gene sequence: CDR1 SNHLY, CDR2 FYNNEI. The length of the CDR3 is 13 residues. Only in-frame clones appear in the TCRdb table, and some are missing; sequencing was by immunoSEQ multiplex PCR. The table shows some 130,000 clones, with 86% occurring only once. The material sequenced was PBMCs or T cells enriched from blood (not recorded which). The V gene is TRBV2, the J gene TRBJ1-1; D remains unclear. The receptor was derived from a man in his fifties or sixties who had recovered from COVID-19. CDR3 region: CASSVSRATEAFF. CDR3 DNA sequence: TGTGCCAGCAGTGTATCGAGGGCCACTGAAGCTTTCTTT.